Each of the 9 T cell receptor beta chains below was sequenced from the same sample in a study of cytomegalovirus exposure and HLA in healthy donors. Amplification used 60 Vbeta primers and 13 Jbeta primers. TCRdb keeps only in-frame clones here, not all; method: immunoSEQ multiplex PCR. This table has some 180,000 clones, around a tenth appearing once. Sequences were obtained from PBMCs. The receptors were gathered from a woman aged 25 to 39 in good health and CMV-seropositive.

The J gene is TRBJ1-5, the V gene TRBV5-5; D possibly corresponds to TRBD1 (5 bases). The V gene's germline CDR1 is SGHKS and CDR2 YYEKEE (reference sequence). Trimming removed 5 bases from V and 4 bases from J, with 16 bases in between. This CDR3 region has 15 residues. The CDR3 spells CASSHRKGINQPQHF. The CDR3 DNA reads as TGTGCCAGCAGTCACAGGAAGGGGATTAATCAGCCCCAGCATTTT.

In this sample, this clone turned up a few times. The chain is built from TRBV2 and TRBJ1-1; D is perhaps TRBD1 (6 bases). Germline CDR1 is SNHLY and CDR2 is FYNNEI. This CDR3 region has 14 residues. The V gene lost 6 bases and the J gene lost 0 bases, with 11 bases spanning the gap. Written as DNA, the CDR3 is TGTGCCAGCAGCCTCAGGGGCCTGAACACTGAAGCTTTCTTT. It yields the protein CASSLRGLNTEAFF. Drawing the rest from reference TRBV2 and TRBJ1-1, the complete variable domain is EPEVTQTPSHQVTQMGQEVILRCVPISNHLYFYWYRQILGQKVEFLVSFYNNEISEKSEIFDDQFSVERPDGSNFTLKIRSTKLEDSAMYFCASSLRGLNTEAFFGQGTRLTVV.

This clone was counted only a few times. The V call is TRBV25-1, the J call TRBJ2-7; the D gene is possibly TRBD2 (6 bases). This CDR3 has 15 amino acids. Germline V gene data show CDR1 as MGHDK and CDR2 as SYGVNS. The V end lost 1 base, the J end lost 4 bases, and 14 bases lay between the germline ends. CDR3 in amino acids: CASSESGSRLYEQYF. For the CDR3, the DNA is TGTGCCAGCAGTGAATCCGGGAGCAGACTTTACGAGCAGTACTTC.

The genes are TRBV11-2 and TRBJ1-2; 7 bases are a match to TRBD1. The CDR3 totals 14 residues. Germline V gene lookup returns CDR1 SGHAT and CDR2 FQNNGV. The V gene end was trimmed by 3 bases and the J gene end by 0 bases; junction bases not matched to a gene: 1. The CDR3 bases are TGTGCCAGCAGCTTCGGGACAGCTAACTATGGCTACACCTTC. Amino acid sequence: CASSFGTANYGYTF.

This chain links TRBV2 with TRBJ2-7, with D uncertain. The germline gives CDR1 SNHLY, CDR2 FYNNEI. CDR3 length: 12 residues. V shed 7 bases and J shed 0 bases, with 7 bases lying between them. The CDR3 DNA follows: TGTGCCAGCACCTCCCTCTCCTACGAGCAGTACTTC. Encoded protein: CASTSLSYEQYF.

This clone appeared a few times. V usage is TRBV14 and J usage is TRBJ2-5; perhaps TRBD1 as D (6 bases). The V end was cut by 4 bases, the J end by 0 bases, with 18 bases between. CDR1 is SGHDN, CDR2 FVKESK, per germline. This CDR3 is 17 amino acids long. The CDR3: CASSLLNLYRDQETQYF. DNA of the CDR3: TGTGCCAGCAGCCTACTAAATCTGTACAGGGACCAAGAGACCCAGTACTTC.

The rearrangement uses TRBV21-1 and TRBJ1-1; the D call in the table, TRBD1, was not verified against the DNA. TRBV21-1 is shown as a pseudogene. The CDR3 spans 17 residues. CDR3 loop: CASSKGGQGLTNTEAFF. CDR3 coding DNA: TGTGCCAGCAGCAAAGGAGGACAGGGACTGACGAACACTGAAGCTTTCTTT.

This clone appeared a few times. The CDR3 DNA sequence: TGTGCCAGCAGTTTAGGACAGACCCCCTACGAGCAGTACTTC. This sequence encodes CASSLGQTPYEQYF. The chain couples TRBV27 to TRBJ2-7, with D tentatively TRBD1 (6 bases). The germline V gene encodes CDR1 MNHEY and CDR2 SMNVEV (reference sequence). The V gene lost 2 bases and the J gene lost 2 bases, with 10 bases spanning the gap. CDR3 length: 14 residues.

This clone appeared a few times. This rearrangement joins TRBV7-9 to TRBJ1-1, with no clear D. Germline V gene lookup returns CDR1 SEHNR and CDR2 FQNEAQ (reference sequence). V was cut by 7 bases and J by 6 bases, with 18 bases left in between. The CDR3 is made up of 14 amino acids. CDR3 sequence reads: CASTPQSGSSEAFF. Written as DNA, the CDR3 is TGTGCCAGCACCCCTCAATCGGGTAGCTCTGAAGCTTTCTTT.